This T cell receptor beta chain was documented in a study of early T cells in non-severe SARS-CoV-2 infection. Study-wide background: Chains stayed unpaired after sequencing of bulk RNA from unsorted whole blood.

Findings of the study overall: Lookups in VDJdb leaned toward anti-spike CD8 responses and missed private and CD4 specificities.

This CDR3 comprises 16 residues. V lost 1 base and J 10 bases, leaving 20 bases between the germline ends. Per germline, CDR1 MGHRA and CDR2 YSYEKL. Attached unique molecular identifiers marked individual cDNA molecules. TCRdb redid the calling of the 5' RACE reads with MiXCR, one entry per CDR3 protein. The repertoire holds around 29,000 distinct CDR3 sequences, with about 5.7% as singletons. In this sample, this clonotype turned up many times. Its antigen is still unknown. The TCR comes from an adult who was a healthcare worker with PCR-confirmed SARS-CoV-2 infection or an uninfected control (not recorded which). The sequenced sample was whole blood. V is TRBV4-1 and J is TRBJ2-1; D is uncertain. This CDR3 reads CASSQVDILSFREQFF. CDR3 DNA sequence: TGCGCCAGCAGCCAAGTCGACATACTTTCCTTCAGGGAGCAGTTCTTC.